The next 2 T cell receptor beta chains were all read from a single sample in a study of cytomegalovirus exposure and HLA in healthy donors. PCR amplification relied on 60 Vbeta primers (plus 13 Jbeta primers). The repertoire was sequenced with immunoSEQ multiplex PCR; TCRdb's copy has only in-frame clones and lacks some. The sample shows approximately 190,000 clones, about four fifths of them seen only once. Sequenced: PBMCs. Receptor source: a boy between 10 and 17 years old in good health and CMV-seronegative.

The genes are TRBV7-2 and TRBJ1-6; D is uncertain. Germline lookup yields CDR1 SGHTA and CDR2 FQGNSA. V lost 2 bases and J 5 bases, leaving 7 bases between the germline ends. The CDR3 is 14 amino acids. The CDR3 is CASSLTRDNSPLHF. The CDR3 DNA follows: TGTGCCAGCAGCTTAACTCGAGATAATTCACCCCTCCACTTT.

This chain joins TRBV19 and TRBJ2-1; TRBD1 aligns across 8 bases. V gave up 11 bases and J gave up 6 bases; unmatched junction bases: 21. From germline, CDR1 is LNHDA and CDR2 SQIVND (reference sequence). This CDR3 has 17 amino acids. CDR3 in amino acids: CASSAHRGDPSGNEQFF. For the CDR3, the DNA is TGTGCCTCCTCTGCCCACAGGGGGGACCCTTCGGGCAATGAGCAGTTCTTC.